This T cell receptor beta chain comes out of a study of CD8 T cells in Susac syndrome (dated by TCRdb to the late 2010s). About the full investigation: Whether CD8+ T cell activation and differentiation in Susac syndrome was antigen driven was tested using repertoire sequencing.

On the study overall, not on this receptor specifically: The number of individuals in the TCR sequencing and HLA analysis was acknowledged as relatively small.

Peripheral blood CD8+ and CD4+ T cells from healthy donors, Susac syndrome patients and multiple sclerosis patients were profiled using high-throughput TCR beta sequencing. The healthy donors served as controls matched for age and sex. Bulk CD8+ and CD4+ T cells were purified by magnetic negative isolation, while CD8+ TEMRA cells were enriched using FACS. Blood was drawn into EDTA tubes, processed within 24 hours, and PBMCs were isolated by density gradient centrifugation. PBMCs destined for TCR sequencing were cryopreserved in liquid nitrogen and later thawed in a 37 °C water bath. Purity of sorted or isolated CD4+, CD8+ and CD8+ TEMRA cells was at least 90%. RNA was extracted using the RNeasy kit, and about 0.5 to 1 ug of the RNA was reverse transcribed with random hexamers. The immunoSEQ multiplex PCR assay, which covers 54 Vbeta and 13 Jbeta segments, was used to amplify TCR beta CDR3 regions. PCR amplification bias was corrected using a synthetic template baseline for primer optimization and computational correction. The paper's processing steps were these. Reads were annotated to V, D and J genes per IMGT and analyzed with immunoSEQ Analyzer, keeping only productive sequences. To calculate clonality, Shannon entropy was normalized by log2 of the number of productive unique sequences and then subtracted from one. For each patient and control, public and private clones were evaluated within the 100 most prevalent clones. Susac-specific clones were defined as absent from healthy and MS cohorts, 850 to 1,300 published viral clones and other ImmuneACCESS disease sequences. The public reads were reanalyzed by TCRdb: fastp trimming at Q25, MiXCR alignment, in-frame beta chains only. Each record represents a unique CDR3 protein, reported with the most common genes and DNA among its rows. Clone size and V and J calls follow TCRdb, not the original study. For this sample there are 130,000 to 150,000 distinct CDR3 sequences; 94% appear just once. The ten largest clones capture over 0.07% of the sample.

The cysteine opens and the phenylalanine closes a CDR3 of 13 amino acids. The entry retains the CDR3 DNA only, 39 bases that are in frame from base 1. V is pared back by 1 base and J by 11 bases, with 14 bases lying between the germline termini. From the germline V gene, CDR1 is SNHLY and CDR2 is FYNNEI. This clonotype came up once. Its cognate antigen has yet to be identified. No base quality values were provided; no much bigger clone lies one nucleotide off. One read alone is weak evidence. The V and J segments used are TRBV2 and TRBJ1-1; no confident D gene assignment can be made. Sequences were obtained from CD4+ T cells from PBMCs. This sequence originates from a human donor in good health. The nucleotide sequence reads TGTGCCAGCAGTGAAGACGGGCAGCAATGGGCTTTCTTT. Its translation is CASSEDGQQWAFF. With the portions outside the CDR3 filled from the reference TRBV2 and TRBJ1-1 genes, the complete variable region becomes EPEVTQTPSHQVTQMGQEVILRCVPISNHLYFYWYRQILGQKVEFLVSFYNNEISEKSEIFDDQFSVERPDGSNFTLKIRSTKLEDSAMYFCASSEDGQQWAFFGQGTRLTVV.